These T cell receptor beta chains were read from a single sample in a study of T-cell reconstitution after alpha-beta-depleted transplantation in children. Each CDR3 protein is one row after TCRdb ran MiXCR on the PCR reads. The sample has around 380,000 distinct CDR3 sequences; under 13% are singletons. The sample here was PBMCs from the stem cell graft donor, taken from the stem cell graft. Source of these receptors: a human donor who donated a stem cell graft to a child with acute myeloid leukemia. CDR3s include the opening cysteine and the closing phenylalanine or tryptophan. D genes are given only for firm matches. Only part of the rows carry a size: once, few, many, or a class if the clone is expanded.

length	V	D	J	size	CDR3	DNA
16	TRBV27	TRBD1	TRBJ1-4	few	CASSGAAGTGVEKLFF	TGTGCCAGCAGTGGAGCAGCCGGGACAGGGGTTGAAAAACTGTTTTTT
15	TRBV29-1	.	TRBJ2-1	few	CSVGREGSSYNEQFF	TGCAGCGTTGGCCGGGAAGGAAGCTCCTACAATGAGCAGTTCTTC
15	TRBV20-1	TRBD2	TRBJ2-7	.	CSAIKAGGPFYEQYF	TGCAGTGCAATTAAGGCGGGAGGGCCGTTCTACGAGCAGTACTTC
14	TRBV10-1	TRBD2	TRBJ2-3	.	CASSERGGTDTQYF	TGCGCCAGCAGTGAGCGGGGGGGCACAGATACGCAGTATTTT
16	TRBV6-1	TRBD2	TRBJ2-1	.	CASSSPTTSGSSEQFF	TGTGCCAGCAGTAGCCCGACGACTAGCGGGAGTTCTGAGCAGTTCTTC
16	TRBV4-1	TRBD2	TRBJ2-3	many	CASAGEGRGRSDTQYF	TGCGCCAGCGCGGGGGAGGGGCGGGGAAGGTCAGATACGCAGTATTTT
14	TRBV6-1	TRBD1	TRBJ1-2	.	CASRTGQTNYGYTF	TGTGCCAGCAGAACGGGACAGACTAACTATGGCTACACCTTC
16	TRBV5-1	TRBD1	TRBJ1-1	.	CASSLVRTGVKTEAFF	TGCGCCAGCAGCTTGGTCAGGACAGGGGTTAAAACTGAAGCTTTCTTT
17	TRBV5-1	.	TRBJ1-1	few	CASSFRTDGGRDTEAFF	TGCGCCAGCAGCTTTCGCACCGACGGGGGCCGAGACACTGAAGCTTTCTTT
12	TRBV5-6	.	TRBJ1-2	once	CASSLDGWGYTF	TGTGCCAGCAGCTTGGATGGTTGGGGCTACACCTTC
14	TRBV30	TRBD2	TRBJ2-3	.	CAWKRDYGTDTQYF	TGTGCCTGGAAAAGGGACTACGGCACAGATACGCAGTATTTT
14	TRBV10-3	TRBD1	TRBJ2-2	medium-sized	CAISKQGSTGELFF	TGTGCCATCAGTAAACAGGGGAGTACCGGGGAGCTGTTTTTT
15	TRBV20-1	TRBD1	TRBJ1-3	few	CSARGTEITGNTIYF	TGCAGTGCTAGGGGGACAGAGATTACTGGAAACACCATATATTTT
14	TRBV6-5	TRBD1	TRBJ2-4	many	CASSYGDRQNIQYF	TGTGCCAGCAGTTACGGGGACAGACAAAACATTCAGTACTTC
15	TRBV12-3/TRBV12-4	.	TRBJ2-7	few	CASSPEGTAYYEQYF	TGTGCCAGCAGTCCTGAGGGGACTGCTTATTACGAGCAGTACTTC
16	TRBV25-1	TRBD2	TRBJ2-1	few	CASSEAGGSSYNEQFF	TGTGCCAGCAGTGAAGCTGGCGGGAGCTCCTACAATGAGCAGTTCTTC
15	TRBV7-9	TRBD1	TRBJ2-7	.	CASSSSGQVSYEQYF	TGTGCCAGCAGCTCCTCGGGACAGGTCTCCTACGAGCAGTACTTC
15	TRBV20-1	.	TRBJ1-1	many	CSAPNRGNVNTEAFF	TGCAGTGCACCGAACCGGGGTAACGTAAACACTGAAGCTTTCTTT
12	TRBV19	.	TRBJ2-2	few	CASSGWGGELFF	TGTGCCAGTAGTGGGTGGGGCGGGGAGCTGTTTTTT
16	TRBV5-4	.	TRBJ2-2	.	CASSSGRDIYTGELFF	TGTGCCAGCAGCTCAGGAAGGGATATCTACACCGGGGAGCTGTTTTTT
17	TRBV5-1	.	TRBJ1-2	few	CASSLDGTRSSYGGYTF	TGCGCCAGCAGCTTGGATGGGACAAGGTCATCCTATGGCGGCTACACCTTC
12	TRBV29-1	.	TRBJ2-1	few	CSAGDSYNEQFF	TGCAGCGCCGGGGACTCCTACAATGAGCAGTTCTTC
13	TRBV20-1	.	TRBJ1-5	few	CSARVQEGQPQHF	TGCAGTGCTAGAGTACAGGAGGGTCAGCCCCAGCATTTT
14	TRBV7-9	.	TRBJ2-5	.	CASSLLAPQETQYF	TGTGCCAGCAGCCTTCTAGCGCCACAAGAGACCCAGTACTTC
15	TRBV9	.	TRBJ1-2	.	CASSGIHREGYGYTF	TGTGCCAGCAGCGGAATCCACAGGGAGGGCTATGGCTACACCTTC
13	TRBV23-1	.	TRBJ2-3	.	CASSHRFTDTQYF	TGCGCCAGCAGTCACAGGTTCACAGATACGCAGTATTTT
14	TRBV19	.	TRBJ2-1	.	CASSTLIAGVEQFF	TGTGCCAGTAGTACCCTGATAGCAGGGGTCGAGCAGTTCTTC
13	TRBV20-1	.	TRBJ2-7	.	CSARREVGVEQYF	TGCAGTGCTAGGCGTGAGGTCGGGGTCGAGCAGTACTTC
11	TRBV29-1	TRBD1	TRBJ2-1	few	CSVVQGNEQFF	TGCAGCGTTGTACAGGGGAATGAGCAGTTCTTC
13	TRBV5-4	.	TRBJ2-2	many	CASSGVYTGELFF	TGTGCCAGCAGCGGCGTGTACACCGGGGAGCTGTTTTTT
11	TRBV3-1	TRBD2	TRBJ2-5	.	CASSQTSGQYF	TGTGCCAGCAGCCAGACTAGCGGCCAGTACTTC
16	TRBV5-1	TRBD1	TRBJ2-1	.	CASRGVGQGANNEQFF	TGCGCCAGCAGGGGAGTGGGACAGGGCGCCAACAATGAGCAGTTCTTC
13	TRBV12-3/TRBV12-4	.	TRBJ2-5	.	CASTPRDLKTQYF	TGTGCCAGCACCCCGAGGGACCTCAAGACCCAGTACTTC
13	TRBV20-1	TRBD1	TRBJ2-5	.	CSITGTGEETQYF	TGCAGCATTACTGGGACAGGGGAAGAGACCCAGTACTTC
14	TRBV19	.	TRBJ2-3	.	CASSIGVGSDTQYF	TGTGCCAGTAGTATAGGTGTGGGGTCAGATACGCAGTATTTT
13	TRBV3-1	.	TRBJ2-1	.	CASSQDLRGTPFF	TGTGCCAGCAGCCAAGATCTTCGGGGGACTCCGTTCTTC
15	TRBV5-1	TRBD1	TRBJ2-5	many	CASSLGSGGEETQYF	TGTGCCAGCAGCTTGGGATCAGGGGGCGAGGAGACCCAGTACTTC
14	TRBV7-2	TRBD1	TRBJ2-5	few	CASSFDRDRETQYF	TGTGCCAGCAGCTTTGACAGGGACCGGGAGACCCAGTACTTC
16	TRBV4-1	TRBD2	TRBJ2-3	many	CASSPRLAGVTDTQYF	TGCGCCAGCAGCCCGAGACTAGCGGGGGTCACAGATACGCAGTATTTT
11	TRBV29-1	.	TRBJ1-2	few	CSVAREGGYTF	TGCAGCGTTGCCAGGGAGGGTGGCTACACCTTC
17	TRBV7-8	TRBD2	TRBJ2-3	.	CASSLGLAGTSTDTQYF	TGTGCCAGCAGCTTGGGACTAGCGGGAACTAGCACAGATACGCAGTATTTT
16	TRBV20-1	.	TRBJ1-1	few	CSARQAQGAGHFEAFF	TGCAGTGCTAGACAAGCACAGGGCGCGGGACACTTTGAAGCTTTCTTT
16	TRBV12-3/TRBV12-4	.	TRBJ2-3	few	CASTYQTGAATDTQYF	TGTGCCAGCACCTACCAGACGGGGGCAGCGACAGATACGCAGTATTTT